The clone carrying this TCR beta chain has ten or more counts. The data stem from a study of T cells after yellow fever vaccination. Study summary: Where fractions had low cell numbers, libraries were prepared from them with the SMART-Seq v4 Ultra Low Input RNA kit.

The V gene lost 1 base and the J gene lost 8 bases, with 27 bases spanning the gap. Germline V gives CDR1 LGHNA, CDR2 YSLEER. This CDR3 region has 19 residues. MiXCR was run by TCRdb on the 5' RACE reads, yielding one entry per CDR3 protein. The sample has 150,000 to 200,000 distinct CDR3 sequences, approximately 11% seen once. The sample was CD8+ T cells sorted from PBMCs, taken 15 days after the yellow fever booster vaccination. The chain carries TRBV4-3 and TRBJ2-1, with D possibly called TRBD1 or TRBD2 (5 bases each). The TCR comes from a man aged 18-30 years who received the YFV17D yellow fever vaccine. Here the CDR3 reads CASSQVGDGTYGARDEQFF. In DNA, the CDR3 is TGCGCCAGCAGCCAAGTGGGGGACGGGACCTACGGTGCCCGCGATGAGCAGTTCTTC.